The clone carrying this T cell receptor (beta chain) was detected once. Germline V gives CDR1 LNHDA, CDR2 SQIVND (reference sequence). The CDR3 sequence is 14 residues long. V was pared by 3 bases and J by 1 base, with 2 bases of the junction left unmatched. This sample was included in a study of long-term antiretroviral therapy in people with HIV. The libraries were made with immunoSEQ v3.0 at survey level. Repertoires were generated with immunoSEQ multiplex PCR, while TCRdb's copy carries only in-frame clones and drops some. This table has about 42,000 clones, roughly 86% appearing once. The sequences come from unsorted PBMCs, collected 0.1 years before starting antiretroviral therapy. The origin of this receptor is a woman aged 50 to 60 with HIV. The chain is built from TRBV19 and TRBJ1-1, with TRBD1 matching 7 bases. The CDR3 DNA is TGTGCCAGTAGTATCGGACAGGCGAACACTGAAGCTTTCTTT. It is translated as CASSIGQANTEAFF.